The clone carrying this T cell receptor (beta chain) was seen once. These data come from a study of blood T cell repertoires in COVID-19. Whole-study context: Italy, Spain and the United States were the sources of the convalescent and acute COVID-19 samples. Sample material is recorded as cDNA or gDNA derived from T cells, B-cell-depleted T cells, or PBMCs.

There are 16 residues in the CDR3. Germline V gene sequence: CDR1 SGHRS, CDR2 YFSETQ. V was cut by 1 base and J by 4 bases, with 16 bases left in between. Original analysis: Estimation of nucleated cell counts relied on the amplification of reference gene primers. This table comes from immunoSEQ multiplex PCR, and its TCRdb copy is limited to in-frame clones, with some not included. The DNA was the basis for D and trimming; V, J and clone size are from that table. The data contain under 250,000 clones, 70% to 90% of them singletons. This chain links TRBV5-1 with TRBJ2-3, with a weak D call TRBD1 (6 bases). The sequence was collected from a human donor in a cohort sampled during active COVID-19. The sequenced sample was peripheral blood. CDR3 amino acids: CASSLLGPGVADTQYF. CDR3 bases: TGCGCCAGCAGCTTGTTGGGGCCAGGGGTAGCAGATACGCAGTATTTT.